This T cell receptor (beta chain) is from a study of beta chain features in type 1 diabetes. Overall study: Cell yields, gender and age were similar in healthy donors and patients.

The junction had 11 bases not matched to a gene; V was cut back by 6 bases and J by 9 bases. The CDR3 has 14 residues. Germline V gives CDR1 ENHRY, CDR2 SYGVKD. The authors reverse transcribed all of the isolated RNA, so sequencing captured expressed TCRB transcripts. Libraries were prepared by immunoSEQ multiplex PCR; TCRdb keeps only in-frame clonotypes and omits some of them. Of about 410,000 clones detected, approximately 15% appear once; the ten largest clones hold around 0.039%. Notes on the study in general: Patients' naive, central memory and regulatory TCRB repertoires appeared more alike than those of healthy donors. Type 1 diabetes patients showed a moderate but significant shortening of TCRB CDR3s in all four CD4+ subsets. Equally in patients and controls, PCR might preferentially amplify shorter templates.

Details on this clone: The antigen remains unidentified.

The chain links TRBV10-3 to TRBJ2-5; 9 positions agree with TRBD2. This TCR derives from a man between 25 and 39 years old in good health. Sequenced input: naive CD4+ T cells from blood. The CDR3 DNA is TGTGCCATCAGGGATAGTAGCGGGGGAGACGCCCAGTACTTC. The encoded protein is CAIRDSSGGDAQYF.